This entry concerns a single T cell receptor (beta chain). The antigen is undetermined. Germline and junction disagree at one end, which may indicate a read error. The CDR3 is 14 residues long. Germline V CDR1 and CDR2: DFQATT, SNEGSKA (reference sequence). The source of the sample is a study of regulatory T cells in long-lasting Graves disease. Libraries of TCR beta came from iRepertoire HTBI primers plus Arm-PCR of CDR3 regions. TCRdb passed the multiplex PCR reads through MiXCR, listing each CDR3 protein once. This sample has 680,000 or so distinct CDR3 sequences; less than 20% occur once, and the top ten carry under 20%. Study-level findings and limits: A greater number of public clonotypes (fewer than 3,000) was shared by persistent patients than by new patients (around 960). Blood alone, not thyroid tissue, was studied.

The time point is: newly diagnosed GD, antithyroid drugs for less than 3 months. PBMC-extracted RNA yielded the TCR library. American Thyroid Association guidelines defined how Graves' disease was diagnosed. This same sample was also part of a study on T cells in Graves' hyperthyroidism and ophthalmopathy.

This specimen consisted of peripheral blood mononuclear cells (PBMCs), obtained at new diagnosis, from a patient treated with antithyroid drugs. The chain has TRBV20-1 and TRBJ2-5; tentative D call: TRBD1 (5 bases). The origin of this receptor is a woman aged 30 to 39 with Graves disease. CDR3 loop: CSAEVLWGQKTQYF. The CDR3 nucleotides are TGCAGTGCCGAGGTCCTTTGGGGCCAAAAGACCCAGTACTTC.